One and the same sample provided the 28 T cell receptor beta chains below, sequenced in a study of glioma-infiltrating T cells (TCRdb year 2016). The listed sequencing device is Illumina MiSeq. The iRepertoire nested amplicon-rescue multiplex PCR (arm-PCR) platform was used to amplify TCR alpha and beta CDR3 regions from RNA. The public reads were reanalyzed by TCRdb: fastp trimming at Q25, MiXCR alignment, in-frame beta chains only. Each entry is one CDR3 protein sequence, shown with its most common DNA and genes. Present in this sample are about 3,500 distinct CDR3 sequences, roughly 90% of which were seen just once. The ten biggest clones cover about 25% of the sample. Specimen: glioma tissue, nonneoplastic brain tissue, or PBMCs (not recorded which). These receptors were taken from a human donor with low-grade glioma or glioblastoma, undergoing nonglioma brain surgery, or in good health (not recorded which).

This clonotype came up once. This beta chain is a stray read from a library made for alpha chains; its abundance is not meaningful. The chain recombines TRBV7-2 with TRBJ1-1; D remains unclear. V dropped 3 bases and J dropped 0 bases, with 5 bases sitting between them. CDR3 length: 13 residues. The germline CDR1 and CDR2 sequences are SGHTA and FQGNSA. The CDR3 region is CASSFSLNTEAFF. The CDR3 region has the DNA TGTGCCAGCAGCTTCTCCCTGAACACTGAAGCTTTCTTT. Drawing the rest from reference TRBV7-2 and TRBJ1-1, the complete variable domain is GAGVSQSPSNKVTEKGKDVELRCDPISGHTALYWYRQSLGQGLEFLIYFQGNSAPDKSGLPSDRFSAERTGGSVSTLTIQRTQQEDSAVYLCASSFSLNTEAFFGQGTRLTVV.

Notes on this clonotype: This beta chain is an off-target read within a library intended for alpha chains, so its frequency means little. The genes are TRBV19 and TRBJ1-1; D is possibly TRBD1 (6 bases). V lost 9 bases and J lost 3, with 11 bases in between. This CDR3 region has 12 residues. Germline-derived CDR1 and CDR2 are LNHDA and SQIVND (reference sequence). The CDR3 protein is CASADSDTEAFF. CDR3 in DNA: TGTGCCAGCGCGGACAGCGACACTGAAGCTTTCTTT.

Concerning this clonotype: This beta chain slipped into a library made for alpha chains as a stray read, so its size is not meaningful. The chain carries TRBV20-1 and TRBJ2-1; unclear D gene. The CDR3 has 11 residues. The V and J ends lost 2 bases and 4 bases respectively, with 3 bases between them. Germline CDR1 reads DFQATT; CDR2 reads SNEGSKA (reference sequence). The CDR3 spells CSARLYNEQFF. CDR3 sequence (DNA): TGCAGTGCTAGATTGTACAATGAGCAGTTCTTC.

About this clonotype itself: The library was prepared for alpha chains; this beta chain is a stray read, so its frequency means little. This chain joins TRBV20-1 and TRBJ2-1; TRBD1 might be the D (5 bases). V gave up 2 bases and J gave up 7 bases, with 15 bases separating them. This CDR3 is 14 amino acids long. Germline V gene data show CDR1 as DFQATT and CDR2 as SNEGSKA (reference sequence). The CDR3, as DNA: TGCAGTGCTAGAATTCTATCCAGGGCTAATGAGCAGTTCTTC. This sequence encodes CSARILSRANEQFF.

For this clonotype: A library prepared for alpha chains yielded this beta chain as an off-target read; its size is of little meaning. V and J are TRBV7-2 and TRBJ1-2; D uncertain. The CDR3 contains 14 residues. CDR1 is SGHTA and CDR2 is FQGNSA in the germline V gene. V was clipped by 3 bases and J by 8 bases, with 16 bases between them. Here the CDR3 DNA reads TGTGCCAGCAGCTTGGCGGCTGGGGTATGGGGCTACACCTTC. As protein: CASSLAAGVWGYTF.

On this clonotype: Within a library made for alpha chains, this beta chain is off target, and its count is uninformative. V usage is TRBV2 and J usage is TRBJ2-3; maybe TRBD2 (5 bases). Germline assignment: CDR1 SNHLY and CDR2 FYNNEI. V was shortened by 7 bases and J by 1 base, with 18 bases between the two germline ends. The CDR3 has 16 residues. The CDR3 sequence is CASILGLARGTDTQYF. CDR3 nucleotide sequence: TGTGCCAGCATACTTGGGCTAGCTAGGGGCACAGATACGCAGTATTTT.

Points on this clonotype: Within a library made for alpha chains, this beta chain is off target, and its count is uninformative. The CDR3: CASSMAADTEAFF. The CDR3 DNA follows: TGTGCCAGCAGTATGGCAGCGGACACTGAAGCTTTCTTT. The chain is built from TRBV7-2 and TRBJ1-1; unclear D gene. V lost 6 bases and J lost 3, with 11 bases in between. CDR3 length: 13 amino acids. Germline CDR1 SGHTA, CDR2 FQGNSA.

On this clonotype itself: This beta chain represents an off-target read in a library built for alpha chains; its size is of limited meaning. This rearrangement joins TRBV20-1 to TRBJ2-5; 9 bases are shared with TRBD2. The end of the DNA is better explained by TRBJ2-1, so the J call may be wrong. Germline V gene lookup returns CDR1 DFQATT and CDR2 SNEGSKA (reference sequence). The CDR3 spans 13 residues. Here the CDR3 DNA reads TGCAGTGGCGGGACTAGCCCTTTCAATGAGCAGTTCTTC. It is translated as CSGGTSPFNEQFF.

Details on this clonotype: The library was designed around alpha chains, so this beta chain is a stray read whose abundance carries little weight. The V and J genes are TRBV7-2 and TRBJ2-5, with 7 bases matching TRBD1. Germline V CDR1 and CDR2: SGHTA, FQGNSA. After removal of 5 bases from V and 1 base from J, the junction contained 4 bases not matched to a gene. This CDR3 has 14 residues. CDR3 bases: TGTGCCAGCAGCCACACAGGGGTCCAAGAGACCCAGTACTTC. Translated: CASSHTGVQETQYF.

This clonotype occurred once. This beta chain is a stray sequence in a library constructed for alpha chains; its clone size is not meaningful. The rearrangement uses TRBV6-2 or TRBV6-3 and TRBJ1-1; 7 bases align to TRBD1. J lost 4 bases, V lost 10 bases, and 18 bases had no gene match. CDR3 length equals 16 residues. Germline-derived CDR1 and CDR2 are MNHEY and SVGEGT. The CDR3 loop is CAIRDGTERTGTEAFF. In DNA, the CDR3 is TGTGCCATCAGGGATGGGACAGAGCGTACTGGCACTGAAGCTTTCTTT.

For this clonotype: This beta chain came through as a stray read in a library set up for alpha chains, and its size says little. V usage is TRBV20-1 and J usage is TRBJ1-2; D perhaps matches TRBD1 (5 bases). The length of the CDR3 is 14 residues. Deletions cut 0 bases from V and 0 bases from J, with 8 bases between. Germline V lookup: CDR1 DFQATT, CDR2 SNEGSKA (reference sequence). CDR3 sequence: CSARDGGANYGYTF. CDR3 DNA: TGCAGTGCTAGAGATGGGGGGGCTAACTATGGCTACACCTTC.

Points on this clonotype: This beta chain lies outside the target of a library built for alpha chains; its clone size means little. V is TRBV6-6 and J is TRBJ1-5; TRBD1 is a possible D gene (6 bases). The CDR3 covers 14 residues. Germline assignment: CDR1 MNHNY and CDR2 SVGAGI (reference sequence). V lost 10 bases, J lost 0 bases, and 13 bases lay in between. The CDR3 reads CATTDRNSNQPQHF. CDR3 coding DNA: TGTGCCACTACGGACAGAAATAGCAATCAGCCCCAGCATTTT.

This clonotype has a single count. Little can be read into the size of this beta chain, an off-target read in a library designed for alpha chains. The gene calls are TRBV7-2 and TRBJ2-5, with D possibly being TRBD2 (5 bases). The CDR3 has 14 residues. Germline assignment: CDR1 SGHTA and CDR2 FQGNSA. Trimming took off 0 bases at V and 5 bases at J, with 10 bases between the two ends. The CDR3 protein is CASSLAASRETQYF. CDR3 in DNA: TGTGCCAGCAGCTTAGCGGCTAGCAGGGAGACCCAGTACTTC.

On this clonotype itself: This beta chain turned up in a library designed for alpha chains; as an off-target read, its abundance says little. The CDR3 nucleotides read TGTGCCAGCAGTTACGGGGGGCAGTCAGGGCCAGATACGCAGTATTTT. Protein product: CASSYGGQSGPDTQYF. The chain carries TRBV6-2 or TRBV6-3 and TRBJ2-3; D possibly matches TRBD1 or TRBD2 (6 bases each). Trimming removed 2 bases at V and 4 bases at J, with 16 bases between. CDR1 and CDR2 from the germline V gene are MNHEY and SVGEGT. The CDR3 consists of 16 residues.

Turning to this clonotype: This beta chain turned up in a library designed for alpha chains; as an off-target read, its abundance says little. The chain is built from TRBV14 and TRBJ2-2; 10 bases map to TRBD2. This CDR3 has 17 residues. CDR1 and CDR2 from the germline V gene are SGHDN and FVKESK. Trimming cost V 1 base and J 12 bases; bases outside gene matches: 14. In DNA, the CDR3 is TGTGCCAGCAGCCAAGTTACCTCGGGACTAGCGCCAGGAAAGCTGTTTTTT. Translation gives CASSQVTSGLAPGKLFF.

A remark on this clonotype: One end of the junction fails to match germline, which may point to a read error. The library was prepared for alpha chains; this beta chain is a stray read, so its frequency means little. The V call is TRBV20-1, the J call TRBJ2-1; TRBD2 agrees at 9 bases. Germline-derived CDR1 and CDR2 are DFQATT and SNEGSKA (reference sequence). The length of the CDR3 is 17 residues. DNA for the CDR3: TGCATTGCTAGAGGTTCTCCCTCTAGCGGGAAGGGGGATGAGCAGTTCTTC. Its protein product is CIARGSPSSGKGDEQFF.

In the case of this clonotype: Because the library targeted alpha chains, this beta chain is an off-target read whose size means little. V is TRBV4-1 and J is TRBJ1-2, with D hard to call. This CDR3 is 16 amino acids long. Germline-derived CDR1 and CDR2 are MGHRA and YSYEKL. With 1 base removed from V and 4 bases from J, the gap between germline ends came to 16 bases. The CDR3 nucleotides are TGCGCCAGCAGCCAAGTTGGGCAGGATAGTAGCTATGGCTACACCTTC. It encodes CASSQVGQDSSYGYTF.

A remark on this clonotype: This beta chain is a stray read from a library made for alpha chains; its abundance is not meaningful. The chain joins TRBV25-1 to TRBJ1-2; D perhaps matches TRBD1 (5 bases). V dropped 4 bases and J dropped 7 bases, with 10 bases sitting between them. The CDR3 sequence is 12 residues long. Germline lookup yields CDR1 MGHDK and CDR2 SYGVNS. The CDR3 coding sequence is TGTGCCAGCAGTGGCTGGACAAGTGGCTACACCTTC. Its translation: CASSGWTSGYTF.

This clonotype was seen once. Being off target in a library aimed at alpha chains, this beta chain has a size of little meaning. The chain has TRBV3-1 and TRBJ2-1; TRBD2 matches at 9 bases. This CDR3 is built from 16 residues. The trim removed 0 bases at V and 4 bases at J, leaving 4 bases unmatched. Germline CDR1 LGHDT, CDR2 YNNKEL (reference sequence). CDR3 nucleotides: TGTGCCAGCAGCCAAGATCCGGCGGGGGGGTACAATGAGCAGTTCTTC. Its translation is CASSQDPAGGYNEQFF.

A single count supports this clonotype. This beta chain lies outside the target of a library built for alpha chains; its clone size means little. V usage is TRBV20-1 and J usage is TRBJ2-3, with 13 bases aligning to TRBD2. V was pared by 6 bases and J by 4 bases, with 10 bases of the junction left unmatched. Germline V gene sequence: CDR1 DFQATT, CDR2 SNEGSKA (reference sequence). The CDR3 spans 16 residues. The chain's CDR3 is CSATPTSGRGPDTQYF. CDR3 DNA: TGCAGTGCCACACCTACTAGCGGGAGGGGTCCAGATACGCAGTATTTT.

With regard to this clonotype: One end of the junction is discordant with germline, which a read error may explain. Little can be read into the size of this beta chain, an off-target read in a library designed for alpha chains. The chain recombines TRBV27 with TRBJ1-1; 10 nucleotides align to TRBD1. The CDR3 runs to 15 residues. CDR1 and CDR2 (germline): MNHEY, SMNVEV (reference sequence). The CDR3 DNA reads TGTGCCAGCAGTCCTCGGACAGGGGGAATCACTGAAGCTTTATTT. Its translation is CASSPRTGGITEALF.

A remark on this clonotype: In a library made to pick up alpha chains, this beta chain is a stray read with a size that means little. The genes are TRBV7-2 and TRBJ2-5, with D perhaps TRBD1 (7 bases). From germline, CDR1 is SGHTA and CDR2 FQGNSA. Trimming shortened V by 5 bases and J by 4 bases, and 11 bases separated the two germline ends. CDR3 length: 13 amino acids. This CDR3 reads CASSAGQSETQYF. The DNA of the CDR3 is TGTGCCAGCAGCGCGGGACAGTCAGAGACCCAGTACTTC.

This clonotype was observed a few times. Because this beta chain is a stray read in a library intended to capture alpha chains, its abundance should not be given much weight. The rearrangement joins TRBV20-1 to TRBJ1-2; 7 bases are a match to TRBD1. Germline V gene sequence: CDR1 DFQATT, CDR2 SNEGSKA (reference sequence). This CDR3 is built from 12 residues. V gave up 7 bases and J gave up 4 bases; unmatched junction bases: 6. The DNA for the CDR3 is TGCAGTGTCATACAGGGGATCTATGGCTACACCTTC. It codes for CSVIQGIYGYTF.

Details on this clonotype: This beta chain is off target for a library built for alpha chains, so its abundance means little. J is TRBJ2-1 and V is TRBV3-1, with D possibly being TRBD2 (5 bases). The CDR3 loop spans 16 amino acids. V was cut by 6 bases and J by 0 bases, with 15 bases left in between. CDR1 is LGHDT and CDR2 is YNNKEL in the germline V gene (reference sequence). Here the CDR3 DNA reads TGTGCCAGCAGGTCTAGCATCCCGAGCTCCTACAATGAGCAGTTCTTC. Protein sequence: CASRSSIPSSYNEQFF.

Note on this clonotype: This beta chain is off target for a library built for alpha chains, so its abundance means little. The chain employs TRBV20-1 and TRBJ2-3, with TRBD2 matching 7 bases. Germline trimming cut 6 bases from V and 2 bases from J; bases unmatched to any gene: 5. This CDR3 is 13 amino acids long. Per germline, CDR1 DFQATT and CDR2 SNEGSKA (reference sequence). CDR3: CSAGGEHTDTQYF. CDR3 in DNA: TGCAGTGCGGGAGGGGAACACACAGATACGCAGTATTTT.

Points on this clonotype: This beta chain is a stray sequence in a library constructed for alpha chains; its clone size is not meaningful. This chain connects TRBV6-5 to TRBJ2-2; 13 bases are a match to TRBD2. Germline V gene data show CDR1 as MNHEY and CDR2 as SVGAGI. After removal of 2 bases from V and 4 bases from J, the junction contained 1 base not matched to a gene. This CDR3 is 16 amino acids long. CDR3 in amino acids: CASSYRLAGGTGELFF. Written as DNA, the CDR3 is TGTGCCAGCAGTTACCGACTAGCGGGAGGCACCGGGGAGCTGTTTTTT.

About this clonotype: Little can be read into the size of this beta chain, an off-target read in a library designed for alpha chains. V is TRBV20-1 and J is TRBJ2-5, with D possibly matching TRBD2 (6 bases). The length of the CDR3 is 17 residues. V lost 0 bases to trimming and J lost 3 bases, with 20 bases between them. Germline V lookup: CDR1 DFQATT, CDR2 SNEGSKA (reference sequence). CDR3: CSARDRRPASAKETQYF. In nucleotides, the CDR3 is TGCAGTGCTAGAGATCGACGACCGGCTAGCGCTAAAGAGACCCAGTACTTC.

Points on this clonotype: One end of the junction varies from germline; a read error may be responsible. This beta chain is off target for a library built for alpha chains, so its abundance means little. V and J are TRBV7-2 and TRBJ1-1; possibly TRBD1 for D (6 bases). CDR1 is SGHTA, CDR2 FQGNSA, per germline. This CDR3 comprises 14 residues. The CDR3 nucleotides are TGTGCCAGCAGCCTAAAAATTGGGGACACTGAAGTTTTCTTT. The encoded protein is CASSLKIGDTEVFF.